Sequencing of this T cell receptor (beta chain) was carried out in a study of cytotoxic CD8 clonotypes in ibrutinib-treated CLL. Repertoires were generated with immunoSEQ multiplex PCR, while TCRdb's copy carries only in-frame clones and drops some. The sample gives 150,000 to 200,000 clones, about four fifths of which show up once; roughly 2% is in the top ten. Germline V gene lookup returns CDR1 SGHRS and CDR2 YFSETQ. The J segment lost 7 bases and the V segment lost 4 bases, leaving 16 bases of the junction unmatched. This CDR3 is 16 amino acids long. The sequence was obtained from a human donor with chronic lymphocytic leukemia. The chain recombines TRBV5-1 with TRBJ1-2; 7 bases match TRBD1. The sequencing here drew on PBMCs, taken after 12 months of ibrutinib treatment. CDR3 nucleotides: TGCGCCAGCAGCCGGCAAGGAGACAGGGAGCAAGGTGGCTACACCTTC. Its translation is CASSRQGDREQGGYTF.